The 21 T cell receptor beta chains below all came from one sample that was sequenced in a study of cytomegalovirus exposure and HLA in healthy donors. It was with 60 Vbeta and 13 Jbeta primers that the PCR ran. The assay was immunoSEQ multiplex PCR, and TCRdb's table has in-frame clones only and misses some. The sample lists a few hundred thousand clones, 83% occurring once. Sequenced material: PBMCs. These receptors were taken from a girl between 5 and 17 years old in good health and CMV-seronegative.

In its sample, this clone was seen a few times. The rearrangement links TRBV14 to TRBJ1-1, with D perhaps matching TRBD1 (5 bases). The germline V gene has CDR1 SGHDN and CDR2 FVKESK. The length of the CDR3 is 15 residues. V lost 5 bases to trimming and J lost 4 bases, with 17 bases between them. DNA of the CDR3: TGTGCCAGCAGCTCACAGGTCACAGAGACCACTGAAGCTTTCTTT. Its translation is CASSSQVTETTEAFF.

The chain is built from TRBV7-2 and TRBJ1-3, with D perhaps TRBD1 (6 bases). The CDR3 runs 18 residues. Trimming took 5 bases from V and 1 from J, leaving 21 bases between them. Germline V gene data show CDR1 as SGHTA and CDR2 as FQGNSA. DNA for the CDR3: TGTGCCAGCAGCCTAAGACCCGGGACAATTCTTTCTGGAAACACCATATATTTT. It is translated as CASSLRPGTILSGNTIYF.

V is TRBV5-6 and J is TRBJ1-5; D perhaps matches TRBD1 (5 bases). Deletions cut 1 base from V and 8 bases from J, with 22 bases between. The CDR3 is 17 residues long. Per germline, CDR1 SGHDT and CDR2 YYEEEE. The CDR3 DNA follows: TGTGCCAGCAGCTTGTTCGGGACTGGTCGCCGGGGCGAGCCCCAGCATTTT. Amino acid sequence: CASSLFGTGRRGEPQHF.

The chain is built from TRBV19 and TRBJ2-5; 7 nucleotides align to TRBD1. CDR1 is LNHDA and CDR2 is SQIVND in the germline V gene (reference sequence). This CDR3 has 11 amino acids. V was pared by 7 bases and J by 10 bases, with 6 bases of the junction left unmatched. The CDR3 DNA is TGTGCCAGTAAAGGGGACAGTCTCCAGTACTTC. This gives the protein CASKGDSLQYF.

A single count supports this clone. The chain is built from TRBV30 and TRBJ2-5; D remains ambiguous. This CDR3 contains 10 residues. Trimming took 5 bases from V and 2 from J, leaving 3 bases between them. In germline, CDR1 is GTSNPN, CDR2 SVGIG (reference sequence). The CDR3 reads CAWRQETQYF. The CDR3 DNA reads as TGTGCCTGGCGTCAAGAGACCCAGTACTTC.

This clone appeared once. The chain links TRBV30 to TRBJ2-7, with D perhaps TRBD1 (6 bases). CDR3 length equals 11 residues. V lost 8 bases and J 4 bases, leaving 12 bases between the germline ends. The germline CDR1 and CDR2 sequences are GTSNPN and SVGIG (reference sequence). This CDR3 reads CAGAGQYEQYF. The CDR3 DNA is TGTGCCGGGGCCGGACAGTACGAGCAGTACTTC.

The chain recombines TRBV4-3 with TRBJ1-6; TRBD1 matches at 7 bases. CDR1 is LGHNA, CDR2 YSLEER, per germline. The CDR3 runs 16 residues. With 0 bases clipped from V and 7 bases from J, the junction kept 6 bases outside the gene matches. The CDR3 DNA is TGCGCCAGCAGCCAAGACGTACAGGGGAGAAATTCACCCCTCCACTTT. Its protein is CASSQDVQGRNSPLHF.

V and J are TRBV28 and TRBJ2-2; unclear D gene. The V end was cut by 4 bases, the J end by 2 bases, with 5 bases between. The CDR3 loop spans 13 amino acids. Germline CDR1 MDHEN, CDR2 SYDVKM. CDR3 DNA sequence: TGTGCCAGCAGTTCCCCAAACACCGGGGAGCTGTTTTTT. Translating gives CASSSPNTGELFF.

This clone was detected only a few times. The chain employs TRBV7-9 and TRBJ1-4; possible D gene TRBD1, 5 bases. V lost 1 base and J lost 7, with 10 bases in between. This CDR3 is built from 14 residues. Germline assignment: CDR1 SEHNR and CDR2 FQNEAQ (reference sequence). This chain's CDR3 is CASSLGRASEKLFF. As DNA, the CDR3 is TGTGCCAGCAGCTTAGGCAGGGCTTCTGAAAAACTGTTTTTT.

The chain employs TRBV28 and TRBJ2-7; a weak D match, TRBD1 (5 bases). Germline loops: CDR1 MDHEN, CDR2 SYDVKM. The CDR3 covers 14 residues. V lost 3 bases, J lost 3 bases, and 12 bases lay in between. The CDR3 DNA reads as TGTGCCAGCAGTTTTTCGGCAGGGCTCTACGAGCAGTACTTC. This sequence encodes CASSFSAGLYEQYF.

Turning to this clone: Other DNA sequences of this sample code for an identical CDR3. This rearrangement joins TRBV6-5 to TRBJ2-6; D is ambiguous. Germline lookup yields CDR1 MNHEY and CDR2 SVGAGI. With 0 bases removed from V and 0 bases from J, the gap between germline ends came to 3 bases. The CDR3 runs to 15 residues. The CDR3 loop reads CASSYSSSGANVLTF. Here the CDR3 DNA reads TGTGCCAGCAGTTACTCCTCCTCTGGGGCCAACGTCCTGACTTTC.

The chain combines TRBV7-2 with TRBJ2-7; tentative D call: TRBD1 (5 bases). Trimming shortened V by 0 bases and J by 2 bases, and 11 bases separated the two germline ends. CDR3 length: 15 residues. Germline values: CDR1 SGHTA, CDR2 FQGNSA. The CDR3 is CASSLAGVLTYEQYF. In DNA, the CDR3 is TGTGCCAGCAGCTTAGCAGGGGTCTTAACCTACGAGCAGTACTTC.

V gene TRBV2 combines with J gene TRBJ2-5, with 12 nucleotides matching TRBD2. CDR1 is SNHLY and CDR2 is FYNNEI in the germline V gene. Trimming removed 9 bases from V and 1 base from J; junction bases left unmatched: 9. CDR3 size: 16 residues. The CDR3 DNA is TGTGCCAGTACTAGCGGGGGGACCGGAAGCCAAGAGACCCAGTACTTC. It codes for CASTSGGTGSQETQYF.

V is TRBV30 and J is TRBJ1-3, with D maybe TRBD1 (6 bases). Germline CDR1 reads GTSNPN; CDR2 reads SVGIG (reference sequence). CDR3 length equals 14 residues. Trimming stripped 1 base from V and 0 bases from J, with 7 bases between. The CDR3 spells CAWSGGHSGNTIYF. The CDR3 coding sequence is TGTGCCTGGAGTGGGGGGCACTCTGGAAACACCATATATTTT.

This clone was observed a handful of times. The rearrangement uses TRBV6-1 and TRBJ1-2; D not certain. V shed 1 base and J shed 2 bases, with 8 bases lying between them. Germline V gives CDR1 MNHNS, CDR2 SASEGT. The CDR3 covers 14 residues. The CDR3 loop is CASSEVGQNYGYTF. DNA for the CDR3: TGTGCCAGCAGTGAAGTTGGGCAGAACTATGGCTACACCTTC.

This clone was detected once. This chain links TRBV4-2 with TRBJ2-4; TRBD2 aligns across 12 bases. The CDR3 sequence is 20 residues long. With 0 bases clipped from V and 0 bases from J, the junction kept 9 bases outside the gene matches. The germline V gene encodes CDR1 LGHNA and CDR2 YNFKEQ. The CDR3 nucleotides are TGTGCCAGCAGCCAAGATCGGGCTAGCGGGGGGGGGATAGCCAAAAACATTCAGTACTTC. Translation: CASSQDRASGGGIAKNIQYF.

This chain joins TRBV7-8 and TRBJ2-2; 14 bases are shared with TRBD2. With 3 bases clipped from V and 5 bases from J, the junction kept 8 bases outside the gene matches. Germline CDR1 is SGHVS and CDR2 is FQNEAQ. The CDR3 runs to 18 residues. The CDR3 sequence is CASSFTRLAGGQTGELFF. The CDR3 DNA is TGTGCCAGCAGCTTCACCAGACTAGCGGGAGGGCAGACCGGGGAGCTGTTTTTT. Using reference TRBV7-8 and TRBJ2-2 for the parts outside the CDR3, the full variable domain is GAGVSQSPRYKVAKRGQDVALRCDPISGHVSLFWYQQALGQGPEFLTYFQNEAQLDKSGLPSDRFFAERPEGSVSTLKIQRTQQEDSAVYLCASSFTRLAGGQTGELFFGEGSRLTVL.

The CDR3 nucleotides are TGCGCCAGCAGCTTGTCCGGGACTTACACAGATACGCAGTATTTT. It codes for CASSLSGTYTDTQYF. This chain uses TRBV5-1 with TRBJ2-3, with a weak D call TRBD2 (6 bases). The CDR3 loop spans 15 amino acids. From germline, CDR1 is SGHRS and CDR2 YFSETQ. Between the trimmed V and J ends, which lost 1 base and 2 bases, there was a span of 11 bases.

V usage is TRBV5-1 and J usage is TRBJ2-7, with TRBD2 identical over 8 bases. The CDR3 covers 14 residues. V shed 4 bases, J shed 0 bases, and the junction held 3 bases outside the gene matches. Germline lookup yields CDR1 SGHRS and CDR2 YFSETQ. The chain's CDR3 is CASSLSGVSYEQYF. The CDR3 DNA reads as TGCGCCAGCAGCCTTAGCGGGGTCTCCTACGAGCAGTACTTC.

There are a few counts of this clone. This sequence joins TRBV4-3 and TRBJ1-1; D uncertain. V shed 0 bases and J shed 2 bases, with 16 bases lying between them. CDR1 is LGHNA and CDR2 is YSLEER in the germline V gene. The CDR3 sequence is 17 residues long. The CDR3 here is CASSQDPPGPYNTEAFF. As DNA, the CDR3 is TGCGCCAGCAGCCAAGATCCGCCAGGCCCTTATAACACTGAAGCTTTCTTT.

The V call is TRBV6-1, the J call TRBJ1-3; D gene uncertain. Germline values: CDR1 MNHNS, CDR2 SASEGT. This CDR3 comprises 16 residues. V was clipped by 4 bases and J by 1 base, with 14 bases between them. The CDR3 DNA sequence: TGTGCCAGCAGTGTCGCGCCGAGTGTATCTGGAAACACCATATATTTT. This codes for CASSVAPSVSGNTIYF.